Following are 11 T cell receptor beta chains from one sample sequenced in a study of OX40 agonist ivuxolimab in advanced cancers. TCRdb's copy holds only in-frame clones and misses some; the assay was immunoSEQ multiplex PCR. The sample contains roughly 26,000 clones, 80% to 90% of which appear only once. The starting material was CD4+ or CD8+ T cells sorted from blood, obtained in a trial of the OX40 agonist ivuxolimab. The receptors stem from an adult with an advanced solid tumor such as melanoma, head and neck, liver or kidney cancer.

By frequency in the sample, this clone is medium-sized. Written as DNA, the CDR3 is TGTGCCAGCAGCTCTGGCAACTCCTACGAGCAGTACTTC. Encoded protein: CASSSGNSYEQYF. The rearrangement uses TRBV7-9 and TRBJ2-7, with no clear D. CDR1 is SEHNR and CDR2 is FQNEAQ in the germline V gene (reference sequence). V was trimmed by 4 bases and J by 0 bases, leaving 7 bases between them. This CDR3 has 13 residues.

The chain joins TRBV6-4 to TRBJ2-6, with D uncertain. This CDR3 contains 13 residues. Germline V CDR1 and CDR2: MRHNA, SNTAGT. The V gene lost 3 bases and the J gene lost 2 bases, with 2 bases spanning the gap. CDR3 nucleotides: TGTGCCAGCAGTGAGCCTGGGGCCAACGTCCTGACTTTC. Protein: CASSEPGANVLTF.

The chain has TRBV2 and TRBJ2-6; D remains unclear. CDR1 SNHLY and CDR2 FYNNEI come from the germline V gene. This CDR3 is 16 amino acids long. Trimming cost V 7 bases and J 0 bases, with 13 bases left between them. The CDR3 loop reads CASNGGSDSGANVLTF. The CDR3, as DNA: TGTGCCAGCAACGGCGGATCTGACTCTGGGGCCAACGTCCTGACTTTC.

The chain joins TRBV28 to TRBJ1-5; 8 bases map to TRBD1. Per the germline V gene, CDR1 is MDHEN and CDR2 is SYDVKM. Trimming cost V 5 bases and J 2 bases; bases outside gene matches: 8. This CDR3 contains 16 residues. This CDR3 is CASSKRTGYRNQPQHF. The CDR3 DNA is TGTGCCAGCAGTAAAAGGACAGGGTATCGCAATCAGCCCCAGCATTTT.

This clone occurred once. This chain uses TRBV12-5 with TRBJ1-1; TRBD1 might be the D (6 bases). From germline, CDR1 is LGHNT and CDR2 FRNRAP. V was shortened by 4 bases and J by 0 bases, with 12 bases between the two germline ends. The CDR3 length is 15 residues. The DNA for the CDR3 is TGTGCTAGTGGTTCGACGGACAGATTGAACACTGAAGCTTTCTTT. This encodes CASGSTDRLNTEAFF.

The CDR3 sequence is CASSLQGLHTDTQYF. Written as DNA, the CDR3 is TGCGCCAGCAGCTTGCAGGGACTCCACACAGATACGCAGTATTTT. The genes are TRBV5-1 and TRBJ2-3, with D possibly being TRBD2 (6 bases). The CDR3 loop spans 15 amino acids. Germline V gene lookup returns CDR1 SGHRS and CDR2 YFSETQ. The V and J ends lost 1 base and 2 bases respectively, with 11 bases between them. The whole variable domain, filled in from reference TRBV5-1 and TRBJ2-3, reads KAGVTQTPRYLIKTRGQQVTLSCSPISGHRSVSWYQQTPGQGLQFLFEYFSETQRNKGNFPGRFSGRQFSNSRSEMNVSTLELGDSALYLCASSLQGLHTDTQYFGPGTRLTVL.

J is TRBJ2-1 and V is TRBV19; TRBD2 aligns across 7 bases. CDR1 and CDR2 from the germline V gene are LNHDA and SQIVND (reference sequence). J lost 5 bases, V lost 8 bases, and 9 bases had no gene match. The CDR3 runs 14 residues. The CDR3 region is CASSASGIHNEQFF. CDR3 sequence (DNA): TGTGCCAGTTCAGCTAGCGGAATTCACAATGAGCAGTTCTTC.

The CDR3 nucleotides are TGTGCCAGCAGCGCCGGACCAAACAATGAGCAGTTCTTC. Amino acid sequence: CASSAGPNNEQFF. The V and J genes are TRBV9 and TRBJ2-1, with D uncertain. CDR3 size: 13 residues. CDR1 and CDR2 from the germline V gene are SGDLS and YYNGEE. V was cut by 3 bases and J by 5 bases, with 9 bases left in between.

The rearrangement joins TRBV2 to TRBJ2-1; D is unclear. V lost 6 bases and J 3 bases, leaving 21 bases between the germline ends. The CDR3 sequence is 17 residues long. CDR1 is SNHLY, CDR2 FYNNEI, per germline. The CDR3 nucleotides read TGTGCCAGCAGCGAGATTGGAGCCGCGCGTGTCTACAATGAGCAGTTCTTC. This encodes CASSEIGAARVYNEQFF.

The genes are TRBV10-2 and TRBJ2-2; 7 positions agree with TRBD2. Trimming cost V 8 bases and J 2 bases; bases outside gene matches: 8. The CDR3 sequence is 15 residues long. In germline, CDR1 is WSHSY, CDR2 SAAADI. For the CDR3, the DNA is TGCGCCAGCGCTGGCGGGGGACTCAACACCGGGGAGCTGTTTTTT. As protein: CASAGGGLNTGELFF.

This rearrangement joins TRBV9 to TRBJ2-3; D may match TRBD1 or TRBD2 (5 bases each). The V end was cut by 0 bases, the J end by 0 bases, with 11 bases between. Germline lookup yields CDR1 SGDLS and CDR2 YYNGEE. The CDR3 totals 16 residues. CDR3 amino acids: CASSVEGDPSTDTQYF. In nucleotides, the CDR3 is TGTGCCAGCAGCGTAGAAGGGGACCCTAGCACAGATACGCAGTATTTT.